The T cell receptor (beta chain) under discussion was sequenced for a study of blood T cell repertoires in COVID-19. In terms of age and location, participants ranged from about 18 to 100 years and lived in about two dozen US areas. Participants reported their clinical history, and cohort assignment relied on those reports. From germline, CDR1 is GTSNPN and CDR2 SVGIG (reference sequence). There are 13 residues in the CDR3. V was trimmed by 2 bases and J by 0 bases, leaving 8 bases between them. In the original workflow: From reference gene primer amplification, estimates of nucleated cell counts were derived. The assay was immunoSEQ multiplex PCR, and TCRdb's table has in-frame clones only and misses some. V and J calls and clone size are given by that table; D and trimming were obtained from the DNA. The data contain roughly 300,000 clones, approximately 91% of them singletons.

The sequencing sample was made of PBMCs or T cells enriched from blood (not recorded which). This chain connects TRBV30 to TRBJ2-7; D unclear. The clonotype was recovered from a woman aged 40-49 years with acute COVID-19. CDR3 protein: CAWSLDGSYEQYF. The CDR3 region has the DNA TGTGCCTGGAGTCTAGACGGCTCCTACGAGCAGTACTTC.